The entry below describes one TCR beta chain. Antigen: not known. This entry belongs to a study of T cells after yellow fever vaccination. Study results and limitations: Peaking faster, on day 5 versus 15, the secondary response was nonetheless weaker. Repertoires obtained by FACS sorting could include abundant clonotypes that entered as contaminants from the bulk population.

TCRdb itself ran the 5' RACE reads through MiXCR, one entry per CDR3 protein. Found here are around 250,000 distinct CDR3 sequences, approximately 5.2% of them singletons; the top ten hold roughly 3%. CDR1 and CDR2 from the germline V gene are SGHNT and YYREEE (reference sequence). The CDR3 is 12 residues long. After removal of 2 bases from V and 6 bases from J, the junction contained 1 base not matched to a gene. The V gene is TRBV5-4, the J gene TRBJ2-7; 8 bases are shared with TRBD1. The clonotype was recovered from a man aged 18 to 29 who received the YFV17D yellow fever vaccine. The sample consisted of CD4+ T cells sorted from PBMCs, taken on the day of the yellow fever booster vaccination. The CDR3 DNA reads TGTGCCAGCAGCTTCAGGGGGCTCGAGCAGTACGTC. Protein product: CASSFRGLEQYV.